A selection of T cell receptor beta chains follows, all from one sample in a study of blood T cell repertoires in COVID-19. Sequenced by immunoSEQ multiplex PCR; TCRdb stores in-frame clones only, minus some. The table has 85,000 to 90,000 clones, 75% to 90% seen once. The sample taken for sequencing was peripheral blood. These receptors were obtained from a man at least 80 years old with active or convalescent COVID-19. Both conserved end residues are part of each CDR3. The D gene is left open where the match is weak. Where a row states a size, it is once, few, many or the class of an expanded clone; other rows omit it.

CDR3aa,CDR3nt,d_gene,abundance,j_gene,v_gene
CASRTGLRNEKLFF,TGTGCCAGCAGGACGGGACTCAGGAATGAAAAACTGTTTTTT,-,-,TRBJ1-4,TRBV28
CAWRLAGGGEQFF,TGTGCCTGGCGCCTAGCGGGAGGGGGTGAGCAGTTCTTC,TRBD2,-,TRBJ2-1,TRBV30
CASSLALRGQAGAKNIQYF,TGTGCCAGCAGCTTAGCCCTACGAGGACAGGCGGGTGCCAAAAACATTCAGTACTTC,TRBD1,-,TRBJ2-4,TRBV7-2
CASREAVWKILPEAFF,TGTGCCAGTAGGGAAGCGGTTTGGAAAATTTTGCCTGAAGCTTTCTTT,-,-,TRBJ1-1,TRBV19
CASSGAYRLAQHEQFF,TGTGCCAGCAGCGGAGCCTACCGACTAGCTCAACATGAGCAGTTCTTC,TRBD2,-,TRBJ2-1,TRBV7-9
CATSVGTGGRDEQFF,TGTGCCACCAGTGTCGGGACAGGGGGCCGGGATGAGCAGTTCTTC,TRBD1,-,TRBJ2-1,TRBV24-1
CASSFGGSIGETQYF,TGCGCCAGCAGCTTCGGTGGCTCTATCGGGGAGACCCAGTACTTC,-,-,TRBJ2-5,TRBV5-1
CATSVIVDRVYEQYF,TGTGCCACCAGTGTCATCGTCGACCGGGTCTACGAGCAGTACTTC,-,-,TRBJ2-7,TRBV24-1
CASRNMNTEAFF,TGTGCCAGCAGGAACATGAACACTGAAGCTTTCTTT,-,-,TRBJ1-1,TRBV12-3/TRBV12-4
CASSTRDRVGSPLHF,TGCGCCAGCAGCACACGGGACAGGGTCGGTTCACCCCTCCACTTT,TRBD1,-,TRBJ1-6,TRBV4-3
CASSQSDTSVGAEAFF,TGTGCCAGCTCTCAAAGTGACACATCGGTAGGGGCTGAAGCTTTCTTT,-,-,TRBJ1-1,TRBV18
CASSQDTSYTDTQYF,TGCGCCAGCAGCCAAGATACTAGCTACACAGATACGCAGTATTTT,-,-,TRBJ2-3,TRBV4-1
CSVNVGRETQYF,TGCAGCGTCAATGTGGGCCGGGAGACCCAGTACTTC,-,-,TRBJ2-5,TRBV29-1
CASSRGQGRHSPLHF,TGCGCCAGCAGTCGTGGACAGGGCCGACATTCACCCCTCCACTTT,TRBD1,few,TRBJ1-6,TRBV4-1
CASSVGGQGRETQYF,TGTGCCAGCAGCGTAGGGGGACAGGGGCGAGAGACCCAGTACTTC,TRBD1,-,TRBJ2-5,TRBV9
CASSQAPVYEQYF,TGTGCCAGCAGCCAAGCGCCGGTCTACGAGCAGTACTTC,-,-,TRBJ2-7,TRBV3-1/TRBV3-2
CASSTGADNEQFF,TGTGCCAGCAGTACGGGAGCGGACAATGAGCAGTTCTTC,-,-,TRBJ2-1,TRBV12-3/TRBV12-4
CASTYGWGAIDTGELFF,TGCGCCAGCACCTATGGATGGGGAGCCATCGACACCGGGGAGCTGTTTTTT,-,-,TRBJ2-2,TRBV5-1
CASSNWRRGLNTGELFF,TGTGCCAGCAGTAATTGGCGCAGGGGGCTGAACACCGGGGAGCTGTTTTTT,TRBD1,-,TRBJ2-2,TRBV6-2/TRBV6-3
CASSSLLQGTELFF,TGTGCCAGCAGCTCATTACTACAGGGGACTGAGCTGTTTTTT,-,once,TRBJ2-2,TRBV27
CASSRTGPNYGYTF,TGTGCCAGCAGTCGGACAGGCCCTAACTATGGCTACACCTTC,TRBD1,-,TRBJ1-2,TRBV2
CASSLKGTSAKSAYNEQFF,TGTGCCAGCAGCTTAAAAGGGACTAGCGCAAAGTCCGCCTACAATGAGCAGTTCTTC,TRBD2,-,TRBJ2-1,TRBV13
CASSSSSGKGETQYF,TGTGCCAGCAGCTCCTCTAGCGGGAAGGGGGAGACCCAGTACTTC,TRBD2,-,TRBJ2-5,TRBV7-9
CASSVAIGLADMYF,TGTGCCAGCAGCGTAGCTATCGGACTAGCAGACATGTACTTC,TRBD2,-,TRBJ2-7,TRBV9
CASVPTGEGWETQYF,TGTGCCAGCGTTCCCACGGGGGAGGGTTGGGAGACCCAGTACTTC,TRBD2,-,TRBJ2-5,TRBV25-1
CATSRGGLAGRNEQFF,TGTGCCACCAGCAGAGGAGGGCTAGCGGGAAGGAATGAGCAGTTCTTC,TRBD2,-,TRBJ2-1,TRBV15
CAWTLRSGRAEEQFF,TGTGCCTGGACCCTAAGGAGCGGGAGGGCGGAAGAGCAGTTCTTC,TRBD2,-,TRBJ2-1,TRBV30
CASSQVGREGNLGNTIYF,TGTGCCAGCAGCCAAGTAGGGCGGGAGGGGAATCTCGGAAACACCATATATTTT,-,-,TRBJ1-3,TRBV3-1/TRBV3-2
CSVEAGAGETQYF,TGCAGCGTTGAGGCTGGGGCCGGAGAGACCCAGTACTTC,-,-,TRBJ2-5,TRBV29-1
CASRPDRGRVSGANVLTF,TGTGCCAGTAGACCTGACAGGGGGCGCGTCTCTGGGGCCAACGTCCTGACTTTC,TRBD1,-,TRBJ2-6,TRBV19
CASSLATTGIYGYTF,TGTGCCAGCAGTTTAGCCACGACAGGGATCTATGGCTACACCTTC,TRBD1,once,TRBJ1-2,TRBV27
CASSLVLADEQFF,TGCGCCAGCAGCTTGGTGCTAGCCGATGAGCAGTTCTTC,-,few,TRBJ2-1,TRBV5-1
CASSASVNTEAFF,TGTGCCAGCAGCGCTAGCGTGAACACTGAAGCTTTCTTT,-,-,TRBJ1-1,TRBV28
CASSLALSGLATDTQYF,TGTGCCAGCAGCTTAGCGCTTAGCGGACTGGCCACAGATACGCAGTATTTT,-,-,TRBJ2-3,TRBV7-9
CASSEQGPTNEKLFF,TGCGCCAGCAGTGAACAGGGTCCAACTAATGAAAAACTGTTTTTT,-,-,TRBJ1-4,TRBV10-2
CASSPKQGSRSEKLFF,TGTGCCAGCTCACCAAAACAGGGCTCGCGGAGTGAAAAACTGTTTTTT,-,-,TRBJ1-4,TRBV18
CASSPSGRAGYNEQFF,TGTGCTAGCAGCCCTAGCGGGAGGGCCGGTTACAATGAGCAGTTCTTC,TRBD2,once,TRBJ2-1,TRBV7-7